This T cell receptor beta chain was profiled in a study of CD8+ T cells in alopecia areata. Points from the study as a whole: Many expanded lesional clones persisted during tofacitinib (in both scalp and blood).

Described treatment: oral pan-JAK inhibitor, 5-10 mg twice daily. With respect to this clone: The antigen remains undetermined.

Extraction of RNA preceded its reverse transcription into cDNA, which served as the sequencing template. Profiled with immunoSEQ multiplex PCR; TCRdb holds only in-frame clones, not every one. The sample includes 150,000 or so clones, about 71% of them seen just once. There are 15 residues in the CDR3. Germline CDR1 and CDR2: SGHRS and YFSETQ. The V end was cut by 2 bases, the J end by 2 bases, with 13 bases between. The receptor was derived from a human donor with alopecia areata. V usage is TRBV5-1 and J usage is TRBJ2-5; unclear D gene. The sample here was CD4+ T cells sorted from blood, taken at week 4, from a patient treated with tofacitinib. Here the CDR3 reads CASSLLQRRQETQYF. CDR3 sequence (DNA): TGCGCCAGCAGCTTACTTCAGAGGCGACAAGAGACCCAGTACTTC.